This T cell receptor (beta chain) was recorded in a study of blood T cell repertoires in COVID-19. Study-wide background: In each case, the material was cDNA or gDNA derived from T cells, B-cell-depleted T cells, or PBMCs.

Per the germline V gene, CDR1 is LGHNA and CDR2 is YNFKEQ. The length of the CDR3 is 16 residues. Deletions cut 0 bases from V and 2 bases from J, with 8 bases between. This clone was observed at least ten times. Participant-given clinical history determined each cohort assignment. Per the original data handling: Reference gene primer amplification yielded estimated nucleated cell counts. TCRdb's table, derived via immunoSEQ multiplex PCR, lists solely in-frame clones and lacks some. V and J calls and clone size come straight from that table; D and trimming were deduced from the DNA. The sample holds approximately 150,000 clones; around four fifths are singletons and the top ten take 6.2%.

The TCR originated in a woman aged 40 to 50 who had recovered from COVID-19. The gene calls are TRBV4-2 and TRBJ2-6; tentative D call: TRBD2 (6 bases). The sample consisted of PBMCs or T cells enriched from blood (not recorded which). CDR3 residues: CASSQDGEAGANVLTF. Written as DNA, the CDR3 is TGTGCCAGCAGCCAAGATGGGGAGGCTGGGGCCAACGTCCTGACTTTC.